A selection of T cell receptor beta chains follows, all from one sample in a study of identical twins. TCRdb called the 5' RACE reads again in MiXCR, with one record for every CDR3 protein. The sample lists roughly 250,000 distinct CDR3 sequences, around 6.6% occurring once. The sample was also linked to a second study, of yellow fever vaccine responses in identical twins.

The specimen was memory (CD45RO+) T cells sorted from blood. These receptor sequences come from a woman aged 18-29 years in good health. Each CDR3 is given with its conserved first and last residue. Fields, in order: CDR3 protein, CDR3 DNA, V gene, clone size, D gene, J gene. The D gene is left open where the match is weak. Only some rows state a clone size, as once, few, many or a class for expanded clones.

CDR3 protein: CATRGQINTEAFF; CDR3 DNA: TGTGCCACCCGCGGACAGATAAACACTGAAGCTTTCTTT; V gene: TRBV24-1; clone size: NA; D gene: NA; J gene: TRBJ1-1
CDR3 protein: CASSLMAGSTDTQYF; CDR3 DNA: TGCGCCAGCAGCTTGATGGCGGGGTCCACAGATACGCAGTATTTT; V gene: TRBV5-1; clone size: many; D gene: NA; J gene: TRBJ2-3
CDR3 protein: CASSLYGTVNTEAFF; CDR3 DNA: TGTGCCAGCAGTTTATACGGGACAGTGAACACTGAAGCTTTCTTT; V gene: TRBV12-3/TRBV12-4; clone size: many; D gene: TRBD1; J gene: TRBJ1-1
CDR3 protein: CASSSRTKDYTDTQYF; CDR3 DNA: TGCGCCAGCAGCTCCCGGACGAAGGACTACACAGATACGCAGTATTTT; V gene: TRBV4-1; clone size: NA; D gene: NA; J gene: TRBJ2-3
CDR3 protein: CASTTTPPGQETQYF; CDR3 DNA: TGTGCCAGCACCACAACACCCCCAGGGCAAGAGACCCAGTACTTC; V gene: TRBV3-1; clone size: NA; D gene: NA; J gene: TRBJ2-5
CDR3 protein: CATSSTGLSDTQYF; CDR3 DNA: TGTGCCACCAGCTCGACAGGGTTGTCAGATACGCAGTATTTT; V gene: TRBV24-1; clone size: many; D gene: TRBD1; J gene: TRBJ2-3
CDR3 protein: CASSFMNEKLFF; CDR3 DNA: TGTGCCAGCAGTTTTATGAATGAAAAACTGTTTTTT; V gene: TRBV28; clone size: NA; D gene: NA; J gene: TRBJ1-4
CDR3 protein: CASRKIGTSFRDTQYF; CDR3 DNA: TGTGCCAGCAGAAAGATCGGGACTAGCTTTAGAGATACGCAGTATTTT; V gene: TRBV6-1; clone size: many; D gene: TRBD2; J gene: TRBJ2-3
CDR3 protein: CASSLFTRGYGYTF; CDR3 DNA: TGTGCCAGCAGTTTATTCACGAGGGGCTATGGCTACACCTTC; V gene: TRBV28; clone size: NA; D gene: NA; J gene: TRBJ1-2
CDR3 protein: CSAQNYYATSSAQETQYF; CDR3 DNA: TGCAGTGCACAAAACTATTACGCGACGTCTAGCGCACAAGAGACCCAGTACTTC; V gene: TRBV20-1; clone size: NA; D gene: NA; J gene: TRBJ2-5
CDR3 protein: CASSLDSDGSYNEQFF; CDR3 DNA: TGTGCCAGCAGTTTAGATAGCGACGGCTCCTACAATGAGCAGTTCTTC; V gene: TRBV12-3/TRBV12-4; clone size: few; D gene: NA; J gene: TRBJ2-1
CDR3 protein: CASSMGTVNEQFF; CDR3 DNA: TGTGCCAGTAGTATGGGGACCGTCAATGAGCAGTTCTTC; V gene: TRBV19; clone size: NA; D gene: NA; J gene: TRBJ2-1
CDR3 protein: CASSPGTAGTEAFF; CDR3 DNA: TGTGCCAGCAGTCCAGGGACAGCGGGGACTGAAGCTTTCTTT; V gene: TRBV5-6; clone size: NA; D gene: TRBD1; J gene: TRBJ1-1
CDR3 protein: CASSFSSWGNIQYF; CDR3 DNA: TGTGCCAGCAGTTTTAGCAGTTGGGGTAACATTCAGTACTTC; V gene: TRBV12-3/TRBV12-4; clone size: few; D gene: NA; J gene: TRBJ2-4
CDR3 protein: CASSLLHETQYF; CDR3 DNA: TGTGCCAGCAGCTTACTCCACGAGACCCAGTACTTC; V gene: TRBV7-9; clone size: many; D gene: NA; J gene: TRBJ2-5
CDR3 protein: CASSHHTSLRDRGTNNEQFF; CDR3 DNA: TGCGCCAGCAGCCACCACACTTCCCTACGGGACAGGGGAACAAACAATGAGCAGTTCTTC; V gene: TRBV4-1; clone size: many; D gene: TRBD1; J gene: TRBJ2-1
CDR3 protein: CASSRGEEGYGYTF; CDR3 DNA: TGCGCCAGCAGCCGGGGAGAGGAGGGCTATGGCTACACCTTC; V gene: TRBV4-1; clone size: many; D gene: NA; J gene: TRBJ1-2
CDR3 protein: CASSISGGGLSKNIQYF; CDR3 DNA: TGTGCCAGCAGCATCAGCGGGGGAGGGTTATCCAAAAACATTCAGTACTTC; V gene: TRBV9; clone size: few; D gene: TRBD2; J gene: TRBJ2-4
CDR3 protein: CASSIGVGYEQYF; CDR3 DNA: TGTGCCAGCAGTATCGGGGTAGGTTACGAGCAGTACTTC; V gene: TRBV2; clone size: few; D gene: NA; J gene: TRBJ2-7
CDR3 protein: CASRGGRLARSYNEQFF; CDR3 DNA: TGTGCCAGCAGAGGAGGGAGACTAGCAAGATCCTACAATGAGCAGTTCTTC; V gene: TRBV6-1; clone size: few; D gene: TRBD2; J gene: TRBJ2-1
CDR3 protein: CASSLHGTGTSETQYF; CDR3 DNA: TGTGCCAGCAGCTTACACGGTACAGGGACTTCGGAGACCCAGTACTTC; V gene: TRBV11-2; clone size: NA; D gene: NA; J gene: TRBJ2-5
CDR3 protein: CATSRPSSGYEQYF; CDR3 DNA: TGTGCCACCAGCAGGCCCAGCTCGGGCTACGAGCAGTACTTC; V gene: TRBV15; clone size: few; D gene: NA; J gene: TRBJ2-7
CDR3 protein: CAISASGSVTDTQYF; CDR3 DNA: TGTGCCATCAGCGCTAGCGGGAGCGTCACAGATACGCAGTATTTT; V gene: TRBV10-3; clone size: many; D gene: TRBD2; J gene: TRBJ2-3
CDR3 protein: CASSSGRALEDTQYF; CDR3 DNA: TGTGCCAGCAGCTCTGGCCGGGCCCTTGAGGATACGCAGTATTTT; V gene: TRBV13; clone size: NA; D gene: NA; J gene: TRBJ2-3
CDR3 protein: CSVDRGQTYNEQFF; CDR3 DNA: TGCAGCGTTGACAGGGGCCAGACCTACAATGAGCAGTTCTTC; V gene: TRBV29-1; clone size: NA; D gene: NA; J gene: TRBJ2-1
CDR3 protein: CASSIRTYEQYF; CDR3 DNA: TGTGCCAGCAGCATCAGGACCTACGAGCAGTACTTC; V gene: TRBV7-9; clone size: NA; D gene: NA; J gene: TRBJ2-7
CDR3 protein: CATSDLRKGANTGELFF; CDR3 DNA: TGTGCCACCAGTGATTTGCGGAAGGGCGCGAACACCGGGGAGCTGTTTTTT; V gene: TRBV24-1; clone size: many; D gene: NA; J gene: TRBJ2-2
CDR3 protein: CASSLSRGQLVTQYF; CDR3 DNA: TGTGCCAGCAGCTTATCCAGGGGACAGCTGGTGACCCAGTACTTC; V gene: TRBV7-9; clone size: many; D gene: TRBD1; J gene: TRBJ2-5
CDR3 protein: CASKGSGQETQYF; CDR3 DNA: TGTGCCAGCAAGGGGTCGGGCCAAGAGACCCAGTACTTC; V gene: TRBV2; clone size: NA; D gene: NA; J gene: TRBJ2-5
CDR3 protein: CASSPPDRDNNEQFF; CDR3 DNA: TGTGCCAGCAGTCCCCCGGACAGGGACAACAATGAGCAGTTCTTC; V gene: TRBV27; clone size: few; D gene: TRBD1; J gene: TRBJ2-1
CDR3 protein: CSVGSGSNQPQHF; CDR3 DNA: TGCAGCGTCGGCTCGGGGAGCAATCAGCCCCAGCATTTT; V gene: TRBV29-1; clone size: many; D gene: NA; J gene: TRBJ1-5
CDR3 protein: CSASTGNSYEQYF; CDR3 DNA: TGCAGTGCTAGTACGGGAAACTCCTACGAGCAGTACTTC; V gene: TRBV20-1; clone size: NA; D gene: NA; J gene: TRBJ2-7
CDR3 protein: CASSLRTSVLNEQFF; CDR3 DNA: TGTGCCAGCAGCTTAAGGACTAGCGTTCTCAATGAGCAGTTCTTC; V gene: TRBV5-4; clone size: NA; D gene: TRBD2; J gene: TRBJ2-1
CDR3 protein: CASSLVDGRYNEQFF; CDR3 DNA: TGTGCCAGCAGTTTAGTTGACGGGAGATACAATGAGCAGTTCTTC; V gene: TRBV27; clone size: NA; D gene: NA; J gene: TRBJ2-1
CDR3 protein: CASSSLRGMLAGNTGELFF; CDR3 DNA: TGTGCCAGCAGTTCTTTAAGAGGGATGCTAGCGGGAAACACCGGGGAGCTGTTTTTT; V gene: TRBV12-3/TRBV12-4; clone size: NA; D gene: TRBD2; J gene: TRBJ2-2
CDR3 protein: CASSPSQGRGNTEAFF; CDR3 DNA: TGTGCCAGCAGCCCCTCACAGGGGAGGGGGAACACTGAAGCTTTCTTT; V gene: TRBV7-9; clone size: many; D gene: TRBD1; J gene: TRBJ1-1
CDR3 protein: CASSSTGRSYEQYF; CDR3 DNA: TGTGCCAGCAGTTCAACAGGGCGCTCCTACGAGCAGTACTTC; V gene: TRBV12-3/TRBV12-4; clone size: many; D gene: NA; J gene: TRBJ2-7
CDR3 protein: CSASRDRSQETQYF; CDR3 DNA: TGCAGTGCTTCCCGGGACAGGTCCCAAGAGACCCAGTACTTC; V gene: TRBV20-1; clone size: NA; D gene: TRBD1; J gene: TRBJ2-5
CDR3 protein: CASSSTSGTGYGYTF; CDR3 DNA: TGTGCCAGCAGCTCCACTTCCGGGACAGGGTATGGCTACACCTTC; V gene: TRBV7-9; clone size: few; D gene: TRBD1; J gene: TRBJ1-2
CDR3 protein: CASSKEAGTATRNEQFF; CDR3 DNA: TGCGCCAGCAGCAAGGAGGCCGGGACGGCAACCCGCAATGAGCAGTTCTTC; V gene: TRBV5-1; clone size: few; D gene: NA; J gene: TRBJ2-1
CDR3 protein: CASSLTGGSGNTIYF; CDR3 DNA: TGTGCCAGCAGCTTAACAGGGGGCTCTGGAAACACCATATATTTT; V gene: TRBV11-2; clone size: few; D gene: TRBD1; J gene: TRBJ1-3
CDR3 protein: CASSRLADLTDTQYF; CDR3 DNA: TGTGCCAGCAGCAGACTAGCGGACCTCACAGATACGCAGTATTTT; V gene: TRBV7-9; clone size: NA; D gene: TRBD2; J gene: TRBJ2-3
CDR3 protein: CSSGLPSTDTQYF; CDR3 DNA: TGCAGTTCAGGGTTACCTAGCACAGATACGCAGTATTTT; V gene: TRBV20-1; clone size: few; D gene: NA; J gene: TRBJ2-3
CDR3 protein: CSARTGTGNTGELFF; CDR3 DNA: TGCAGTGCTAGAACCGGGACAGGGAACACCGGGGAGCTGTTTTTT; V gene: TRBV20-1; clone size: many; D gene: TRBD1; J gene: TRBJ2-2